Listed here are 17 T cell receptor beta chains from one sample, sequenced in a study of beta chain features in type 1 diabetes. Regarding the study as a whole: When Type 1 diabetes patients were examined, their TCRB CDR3s proved moderately but significantly shorter in all four CD4+ subsets.

The isolated RNA, all of it, was reverse transcribed, so expressed TCRB transcripts were what got sequenced. The repertoire was sequenced with immunoSEQ multiplex PCR; TCRdb's copy has only in-frame clones and lacks some. This repertoire shows about 180,000 clones, about 8% found once; its top ten account for more than 0.75%. For these receptors, no antigen is known. The sample comprised central memory CD4+ T cells from blood. The receptors shown here come from a middle-aged woman with type 1 diabetes.

V gene TRBV4-1 combines with J gene TRBJ1-1, with D uncertain. Germline V gene lookup returns CDR1 MGHRA and CDR2 YSYEKL. The CDR3 is 15 residues long. Trimming pared 0 bases from V and 3 bases from J, leaving 11 bases between. The CDR3, as DNA: TGCGCCAGCAGCCAAGATGGGCAATCGGACACTGAAGCTTTCTTT. Protein: CASSQDGQSDTEAFF.

The rearrangement uses TRBV7-9 and TRBJ2-1; TRBD1 aligns across 8 bases. This CDR3 is built from 18 residues. V shed 7 bases and J 0 bases; nucleotides not matched to a gene: 14. Germline V gene lookup returns CDR1 SEHNR and CDR2 FQNEAQ (reference sequence). CDR3 in amino acids: CASMDPGGVSSSYNEQFF. Written as DNA, the CDR3 is TGTGCCAGCATGGATCCAGGGGGCGTCTCGAGCTCCTACAATGAGCAGTTCTTC.

The chain combines TRBV11-3 with TRBJ2-1, with 13 bases identical to TRBD2. V lost 6 bases, J lost 7 bases, and 9 bases stayed unmatched. The length of the CDR3 is 16 residues. Germline CDR1 SGHNT, CDR2 YENEEA. This chain's CDR3 is CASSYQGTSGENEQFF. CDR3 DNA sequence: TGTGCCAGCAGTTACCAAGGGACTAGCGGGGAGAATGAGCAGTTCTTC. Full variable domain (rest looked up from reference TRBV11-3 and TRBJ2-1): EAGVVQSPRYKIIEKKQPVAFWCNPISGHNTLYWYLQNLGQGPELLIRYENEEAVDDSQLPKDRFSAERLKGVDSTLKIQPAELGDSAVYLCASSYQGTSGENEQFFGPGTRLTVL.

This clone has only a few counts. The chain joins TRBV29-1 to TRBJ2-1, with 7 bases matching TRBD2. CDR1 is SQVTM, CDR2 ANQGSEA, per germline. The CDR3 sequence is 12 residues long. V lost 0 bases to trimming and J lost 7 bases; unmatched junction nucleotides: 0. CDR3 residues: CSVEDGRNEQFF. CDR3 coding DNA: TGCAGCGTTGAAGACGGGAGGAATGAGCAGTTCTTC.

Only a few counts were recorded for this clone. The chain links TRBV28 to TRBJ2-1; TRBD2 agrees at 11 bases. Germline V lookup: CDR1 MDHEN, CDR2 SYDVKM. This CDR3 is 15 amino acids long. With V trimmed by 5 bases and J by 3 bases, 3 bases remained unmatched. CDR3 nucleotide sequence: TGTGCCAGCAGTATAGGACTAGCGGGCTACAATGAGCAGTTCTTC. Protein sequence: CASSIGLAGYNEQFF.

The rearrangement uses TRBV11-2 and TRBJ2-3, with 8 bases identical to TRBD1. The CDR3 runs 16 residues. Germline V gives CDR1 SGHAT, CDR2 FQNNGV. Trimming removed 4 bases from V and 7 bases from J; junction bases left unmatched: 13. The CDR3 DNA reads TGTGCCAGCAGCTGGGGAACAGGGGGACTTCAATATACGCAGTATTTT. Translating gives CASSWGTGGLQYTQYF.

This rearrangement joins TRBV7-2 to TRBJ2-5; D gene unclear. Per the germline V gene, CDR1 is SGHTA and CDR2 is FQGNSA. CDR3 length equals 15 residues. Trimming left V 1 base short and J 5 bases short, with 14 bases between. The chain's CDR3 is CASSLVVSVEETQYF. The CDR3 coding sequence is TGTGCCAGCAGCTTAGTGGTCTCAGTGGAGGAGACCCAGTACTTC.

The sample holds a few counts of this clone. The rearrangement links TRBV5-1 to TRBJ1-2; no definite D call. The germline CDR1 and CDR2 sequences are SGHRS and YFSETQ. V was cut by 1 base and J by 4 bases, with 14 bases left in between. CDR3 size: 15 residues. Written as DNA, the CDR3 is TGCGCCAGCAGCTTGAACGGGGAATTAGGCTATGGCTACACCTTC. It specifies CASSLNGELGYGYTF.

The rearrangement joins TRBV30 to TRBJ2-1; weak D call: TRBD2 (6 bases). The CDR3 length is 12 residues. Germline V gives CDR1 GTSNPN, CDR2 SVGIG (reference sequence). Trimming removed 3 bases at V and 6 bases at J, with 9 bases between. CDR3 DNA sequence: TGTGCCTGGAGACTAGCTTCCAATGAGCAGTTCTTC. It yields the protein CAWRLASNEQFF.

The V call is TRBV7-2, the J call TRBJ2-2; TRBD2 aligns across 13 bases. This CDR3 has 16 residues. The V segment lost 5 bases and the J segment 4 bases; nucleotides outside the gene matches: 4. Germline loops: CDR1 SGHTA, CDR2 FQGNSA. The CDR3 bases are TGTGCCAGCAGCCCCCGACTAGCGGGAGGCACCGGGGAGCTGTTTTTT. Translation: CASSPRLAGGTGELFF.

V gene TRBV7-2 combines with J gene TRBJ2-3; unclear D gene. Trimming cost V 5 bases and J 2 bases, with 11 bases left between them. The germline CDR1 and CDR2 sequences are SGHTA and FQGNSA. The CDR3 totals 14 residues. CDR3 protein: CASSQMQNTDTQYF. In nucleotides, the CDR3 is TGTGCCAGCAGCCAAATGCAGAACACAGATACGCAGTATTTT.

This clone was seen a handful of times. This rearrangement joins TRBV28 to TRBJ2-1, with 14 bases aligning to TRBD2. This CDR3 spans 16 amino acids. Germline CDR1 and CDR2: MDHEN and SYDVKM. The junction had 6 bases not matched to a gene; V was cut back by 4 bases and J by 7 bases. CDR3 DNA: TGTGCCAGCAGTTCTTGGACTAGCGGGAGGAAAAATGAGCAGTTCTTC. It is translated as CASSSWTSGRKNEQFF.

This clone occurred a few times. The chain has TRBV30 and TRBJ2-6; a weak D match, TRBD2 (5 bases). CDR3 length: 16 amino acids. Germline V gives CDR1 GTSNPN, CDR2 SVGIG (reference sequence). Trimming pared 0 bases from V and 3 bases from J, leaving 12 bases between. The CDR3 bases are TGTGCCTGGAGTGTGGTTAGGGCGGGTGGGGCCAACGTCCTGACTTTC. Translation gives CAWSVVRAGGANVLTF.

This clone has more than one count but fewer than ten. The J gene is TRBJ2-2, the V gene TRBV18, with 7 bases matching TRBD1. Germline values: CDR1 KGHSH, CDR2 LQKENI. The CDR3 length is 16 residues. The V segment lost 0 bases and the J segment 4 bases; nucleotides outside the gene matches: 5. CDR3 sequence reads: CASSPPGQYSTGELFF. The CDR3 DNA reads as TGTGCCAGCTCACCACCGGGACAGTACAGCACCGGGGAGCTGTTTTTT.

The rearrangement links TRBV6-1 to TRBJ2-5; 9 bases fit TRBD1. This CDR3 is 15 amino acids long. Per the germline V gene, CDR1 is MNHNS and CDR2 is SASEGT. Trimming cost V 6 bases and J 2 bases; bases outside gene matches: 7. In DNA, the CDR3 is TGTGCCAGCAGGTTACAGGGGGCAAGGCAAGAGACCCAGTACTTC. Translating gives CASRLQGARQETQYF.

The chain couples TRBV5-6 to TRBJ2-2; D is perhaps TRBD1 (5 bases). Trimming took off 0 bases at V and 3 bases at J, with 9 bases between the two ends. In germline, CDR1 is SGHDT, CDR2 YYEEEE. This CDR3 is built from 15 residues. CDR3 DNA: TGTGCCAGCAGCTTGGATACAGGCTACACCGGGGAGCTGTTTTTT. Translation: CASSLDTGYTGELFF.

V gene TRBV6-1 combines with J gene TRBJ1-1; D is unresolved. The CDR3 totals 16 residues. The V end was cut by 4 bases, the J end by 3 bases, with 18 bases between. CDR1 is MNHNS and CDR2 is SASEGT in the germline V gene. This chain's CDR3 is CASSGPLLAADTEAFF. The CDR3 DNA reads TGTGCCAGCAGTGGTCCCCTATTGGCGGCGGACACTGAAGCTTTCTTT.